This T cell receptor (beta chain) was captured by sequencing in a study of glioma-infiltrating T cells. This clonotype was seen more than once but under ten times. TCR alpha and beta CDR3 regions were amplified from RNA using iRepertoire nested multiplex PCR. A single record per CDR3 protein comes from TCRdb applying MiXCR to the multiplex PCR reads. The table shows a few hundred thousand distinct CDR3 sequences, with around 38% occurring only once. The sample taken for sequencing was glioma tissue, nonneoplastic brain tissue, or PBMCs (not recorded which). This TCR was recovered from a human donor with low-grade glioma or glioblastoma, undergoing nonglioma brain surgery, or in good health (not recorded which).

The CDR3 here is CSARSDEDGYTF. The CDR3 DNA reads as TGCAGTGCTAGATCAGACGAGGATGGCTACACCTTC. This chain uses TRBV20-1 with TRBJ1-2; D unclear. Trimming removed 2 bases from V and 6 bases from J, with 10 bases in between. The CDR3 has 12 residues. From germline, CDR1 is DFQATT and CDR2 SNEGSKA (reference sequence).